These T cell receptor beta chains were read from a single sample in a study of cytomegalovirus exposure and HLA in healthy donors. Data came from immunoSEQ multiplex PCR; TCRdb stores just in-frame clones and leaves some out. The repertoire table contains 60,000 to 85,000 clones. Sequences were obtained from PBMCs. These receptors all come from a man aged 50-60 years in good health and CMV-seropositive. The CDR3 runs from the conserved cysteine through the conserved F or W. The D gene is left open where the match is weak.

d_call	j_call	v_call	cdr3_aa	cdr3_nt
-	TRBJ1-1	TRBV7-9	CASQLNTEAFF	TGTGCCAGCCAATTGAACACTGAAGCTTTCTTT
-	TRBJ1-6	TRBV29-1	CSVRSGSGSPLHF	TGCAGCGTTAGGTCGGGGTCGGGTTCACCCCTCCACTTT
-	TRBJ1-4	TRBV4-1	CASSQGAELFF	TGCGCCAGCAGCCAAGGGGCTGAACTGTTTTTT
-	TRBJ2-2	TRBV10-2	CASKNGGRTGELFF	TGCGCCAGCAAGAACGGGGGGCGTACCGGGGAGCTGTTTTTT
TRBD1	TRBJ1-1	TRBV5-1	CASSLRQGNTEAFF	TGCGCCAGCAGCTTGAGACAGGGGAACACTGAAGCTTTCTTT
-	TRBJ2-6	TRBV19	CASSQFSGANVLTF	TGTGCCAGTAGTCAATTTTCTGGGGCCAACGTCCTGACTTTC
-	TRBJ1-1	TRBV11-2	CASSSRPNTEAFF	TGTGCCAGCAGCTCCAGGCCGAACACTGAAGCTTTCTTT
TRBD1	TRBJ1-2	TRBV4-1	CASSRGTGEGTNYGYTF	TGCGCCAGCAGCCGCGGGACAGGGGAGGGAACTAACTATGGCTACACCTTC
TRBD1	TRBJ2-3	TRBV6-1	CASRTGADTQYF	TGTGCCAGCAGGACAGGGGCAGATACGCAGTATTTT
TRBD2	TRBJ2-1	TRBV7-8	CASSLGLAGYGYNEQFF	TGTGCCAGCAGCTTGGGACTAGCGGGATATGGGTACAATGAGCAGTTCTTC
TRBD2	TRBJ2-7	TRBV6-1	CASSGAGPLYEQYF	TGTGCCAGCAGCGGAGCGGGGCCCCTCTACGAGCAGTACTTC
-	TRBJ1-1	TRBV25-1	CATYPAGDDTEAFF	TGTGCCACCTATCCGGCGGGGGACGACACTGAAGCTTTCTTT
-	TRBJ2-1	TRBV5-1	CASSLVGENEQFF	TGCGCCAGCAGCTTGGTGGGAGAAAATGAGCAGTTCTTC
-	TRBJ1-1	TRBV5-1	CASNRGGMNTEAFF	TGCGCCAGCAACCGAGGGGGAATGAACACTGAAGCTTTCTTT
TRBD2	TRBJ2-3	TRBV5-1	CASRLAGGGTDTQYF	TGCGCCAGCAGACTGGCTGGGGGGGGCACAGATACGCAGTATTTT
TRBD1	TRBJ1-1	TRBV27	CASRPGGGTEAFF	TGTGCCAGCAGGCCAGGGGGAGGAACTGAAGCTTTCTTT
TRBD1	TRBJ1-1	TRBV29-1	CSVLTGGGTEAFF	TGCAGCGTTTTGACAGGGGGAGGGACTGAAGCTTTCTTT
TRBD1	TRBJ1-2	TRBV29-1	CSLYAGTGPNYGYTF	TGCAGCTTATACGCCGGGACAGGGCCTAACTATGGCTACACCTTC
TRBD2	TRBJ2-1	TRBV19	CASYITSGSKDEQFF	TGTGCCAGTTATATCACTAGCGGGAGTAAGGATGAGCAGTTCTTC
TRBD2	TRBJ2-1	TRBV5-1	CASSWTRITGEPYNEQFF	TGCGCCAGCAGCTGGACTAGGATAACGGGAGAACCCTACAATGAGCAGTTCTTC